These T cell receptor beta chains were read from a single sample in a study of identical twins. TCRdb fed the 5' RACE reads into MiXCR, producing one record per CDR3 protein. The repertoire holds hundreds of thousands of distinct CDR3 sequences, with 20% to 25% as singletons. These data are also associated with another study on yellow fever vaccine responses in identical twins.

Sequences were obtained from CD4+ T cells sorted from blood. The receptors were gathered from a woman aged 18-30 years in good health. CDR3s include the opening cysteine and the closing phenylalanine or tryptophan. Fields, in order: clone size, J gene, CDR3 length, D gene, V gene, CDR3 protein, CDR3 DNA. The D gene is left open where the match is weak. Rows give clone size only sometimes, using once, few, many, or a class for an expanded clone.

abundance: NA; j_gene: TRBJ1-1; len: 13; d_gene: NA; v_gene: TRBV12-3/TRBV12-4; CDR3aa: CASTPRGVGEAFF; CDR3nt: TGTGCCAGCACCCCTCGAGGCGTCGGTGAAGCTTTCTTT
abundance: NA; j_gene: TRBJ2-7; len: 13; d_gene: TRBD2; v_gene: TRBV7-8; CDR3aa: CASLGGRRYEQYF; CDR3nt: TGTGCCAGCCTGGGCGGGAGGCGGTACGAGCAGTACTTC
abundance: NA; j_gene: TRBJ2-1; len: 16; d_gene: NA; v_gene: TRBV27; CDR3aa: CASRPQGTVPGNEQFF; CDR3nt: TGTGCCAGCAGGCCGCAAGGGACGGTCCCGGGCAATGAGCAGTTCTTC
abundance: few; j_gene: TRBJ2-2; len: 12; d_gene: NA; v_gene: TRBV12-3/TRBV12-4; CDR3aa: CASTRGQWELFF; CDR3nt: TGTGCCAGCACCCGGGGACAATGGGAGCTGTTTTTT
abundance: NA; j_gene: TRBJ2-1; len: 14; d_gene: TRBD2; v_gene: TRBV29-1; CDR3aa: CSVRPSGSVNEQFF; CDR3nt: TGCAGCGTTCGCCCTAGCGGGAGCGTCAATGAGCAGTTCTTC
abundance: NA; j_gene: TRBJ2-1; len: 8; d_gene: NA; v_gene: TRBV9; CDR3aa: CARNEQFF; CDR3nt: TGTGCCCGTAATGAGCAGTTCTTC
abundance: NA; j_gene: TRBJ2-2; len: 13; d_gene: NA; v_gene: TRBV29-1; CDR3aa: CSVGGSYTGELFF; CDR3nt: TGCAGCGTTGGTGGCAGCTACACCGGGGAGCTGTTTTTT
abundance: few; j_gene: TRBJ2-3; len: 16; d_gene: NA; v_gene: TRBV10-3; CDR3aa: CAISSRRTADTDTQYF; CDR3nt: TGTGCCATCAGTTCGAGGAGGACAGCAGACACAGATACGCAGTATTTT
abundance: NA; j_gene: TRBJ1-2; len: 13; d_gene: NA; v_gene: TRBV7-2; CDR3aa: CASSLRQLEGYTF; CDR3nt: TGTGCCAGCAGCTTACGACAGTTGGAGGGCTACACCTTC
abundance: many; j_gene: TRBJ2-3; len: 16; d_gene: TRBD1; v_gene: TRBV5-1; CDR3aa: CASSLQGQGATDTQYF; CDR3nt: TGCGCCAGCAGCTTGCAGGGACAGGGGGCTACAGATACGCAGTATTTT
abundance: NA; j_gene: TRBJ2-1; len: 15; d_gene: TRBD2; v_gene: TRBV20-1; CDR3aa: CSASQTSPFFSEQFF; CDR3nt: TGCAGTGCGAGCCAGACTAGCCCTTTTTTTTCTGAGCAGTTCTTC
abundance: few; j_gene: TRBJ2-5; len: 13; d_gene: NA; v_gene: TRBV28; CDR3aa: CASTRQVGKTQYF; CDR3nt: TGTGCCAGCACCAGACAGGTCGGGAAGACCCAGTACTTC
abundance: few; j_gene: TRBJ2-6; len: 16; d_gene: TRBD1; v_gene: TRBV5-1; CDR3aa: CASSLATGSGANVLTF; CDR3nt: TGCGCCAGCAGCTTGGCGACAGGGTCAGGGGCCAACGTCCTGACTTTC
abundance: NA; j_gene: TRBJ2-1; len: 16; d_gene: TRBD2; v_gene: TRBV25-1; CDR3aa: CASSELSERGNNEQFF; CDR3nt: TGTGCCAGCAGTGAATTAAGTGAGCGGGGCAACAATGAGCAGTTCTTC
abundance: few; j_gene: TRBJ2-1; len: 16; d_gene: NA; v_gene: TRBV14; CDR3aa: CASSPYSGTTYNEQFF; CDR3nt: TGTGCCAGCAGCCCCTATTCTGGGACAACCTACAATGAGCAGTTCTTC
abundance: few; j_gene: TRBJ2-1; len: 12; d_gene: NA; v_gene: TRBV12-3/TRBV12-4; CDR3aa: CASSLSRGEQFF; CDR3nt: TGTGCCAGCAGTTTAAGTAGAGGTGAGCAGTTCTTC
abundance: NA; j_gene: TRBJ1-2; len: 17; d_gene: TRBD1; v_gene: TRBV7-9; CDR3aa: CASSLRGQTLTNYGYTF; CDR3nt: TGTGCCAGCAGCTTAAGGGGACAGACACTAACTAACTATGGCTACACCTTC
abundance: NA; j_gene: TRBJ2-3; len: 14; d_gene: TRBD1; v_gene: TRBV20-1; CDR3aa: CSATGTGVADTQYF; CDR3nt: TGCAGTGCTACCGGGACAGGGGTGGCAGATACGCAGTATTTT
abundance: few; j_gene: TRBJ2-1; len: 16; d_gene: NA; v_gene: TRBV5-1; CDR3aa: CASSGLRSGDLDEQFF; CDR3nt: TGCGCCAGCAGCGGGCTCCGGTCAGGGGATCTCGATGAGCAGTTCTTC
abundance: few; j_gene: TRBJ2-1; len: 18; d_gene: TRBD2; v_gene: TRBV10-2; CDR3aa: CASSTRTVAGAIYNEQFF; CDR3nt: TGCGCCAGCAGTACCAGGACGGTAGCGGGGGCGATATACAATGAGCAGTTCTTC
abundance: NA; j_gene: TRBJ2-3; len: 16; d_gene: NA; v_gene: TRBV3-1; CDR3aa: CASSQDGGTNTDTQYF; CDR3nt: TGTGCCAGCAGCCAAGATGGTGGGACCAACACAGATACGCAGTATTTT
abundance: few; j_gene: TRBJ2-7; len: 14; d_gene: NA; v_gene: TRBV10-2; CDR3aa: CASSEPWGVHEQYF; CDR3nt: TGCGCCAGCAGTGAGCCCTGGGGGGTCCACGAGCAGTACTTC
abundance: few; j_gene: TRBJ1-5; len: 15; d_gene: NA; v_gene: TRBV5-1; CDR3aa: CASSPDGQGNQPQHF; CDR3nt: TGCGCCAGCAGCCCCGATGGGCAGGGTAATCAGCCCCAGCATTTT
abundance: NA; j_gene: TRBJ2-3; len: 14; d_gene: TRBD2; v_gene: TRBV20-1; CDR3aa: CSARLAGLTDTQYF; CDR3nt: TGCAGTGCTAGGCTAGCGGGACTCACAGATACGCAGTATTTT
abundance: NA; j_gene: TRBJ1-3; len: 14; d_gene: NA; v_gene: TRBV18; CDR3aa: CASSPSHSGNTIYF; CDR3nt: TGTGCCAGCTCACCGAGTCACTCTGGAAACACCATATATTTT
abundance: NA; j_gene: TRBJ1-5; len: 16; d_gene: NA; v_gene: TRBV4-1; CDR3aa: CASSQGGQNSNQPQHF; CDR3nt: TGCGCCAGCAGCCAAGGGGGGCAAAATAGCAATCAGCCCCAGCATTTT
abundance: NA; j_gene: TRBJ2-1; len: 14; d_gene: NA; v_gene: TRBV10-3; CDR3aa: CAISVPGQYNEQFF; CDR3nt: TGTGCCATCAGTGTTCCGGGACAATACAATGAGCAGTTCTTC
abundance: NA; j_gene: TRBJ2-1; len: 15; d_gene: NA; v_gene: TRBV7-9; CDR3aa: CASSSSRGVYNEQFF; CDR3nt: TGTGCCAGCAGCTCAAGTAGGGGGGTCTACAATGAGCAGTTCTTC
abundance: NA; j_gene: TRBJ2-2; len: 18; d_gene: TRBD2; v_gene: TRBV9; CDR3aa: CASSVRVGLAENTGELFF; CDR3nt: TGTGCCAGCAGCGTGAGGGTAGGACTAGCGGAGAACACCGGGGAGCTGTTTTTT
abundance: NA; j_gene: TRBJ1-1; len: 12; d_gene: NA; v_gene: TRBV27; CDR3aa: CAILTKTSEAFF; CDR3nt: TGTGCCATCCTAACAAAGACGTCAGAAGCTTTCTTT
abundance: NA; j_gene: TRBJ1-2; len: 14; d_gene: TRBD1; v_gene: TRBV6-1; CDR3aa: CASSPLQGAFGYTF; CDR3nt: TGTGCCAGCAGTCCTTTACAGGGGGCTTTCGGCTACACCTTC
abundance: NA; j_gene: TRBJ1-2; len: 15; d_gene: TRBD1; v_gene: TRBV6-1; CDR3aa: CASSTRTGTNYGYTF; CDR3nt: TGTGCCAGCAGTACGAGGACAGGGACTAACTATGGCTACACCTTC
abundance: NA; j_gene: TRBJ2-1; len: 19; d_gene: TRBD2; v_gene: TRBV12-3/TRBV12-4; CDR3aa: CASSKYGGRAQLWEGEQFF; CDR3nt: TGTGCCAGCAGCAAGTATGGAGGCAGGGCCCAACTTTGGGAGGGTGAGCAGTTCTTC
abundance: many; j_gene: TRBJ2-7; len: 14; d_gene: NA; v_gene: TRBV5-1; CDR3aa: CASSWGTRVGEQYF; CDR3nt: TGCGCCAGCAGCTGGGGGACTCGGGTTGGCGAGCAGTACTTC
abundance: NA; j_gene: TRBJ2-2; len: 19; d_gene: TRBD2; v_gene: TRBV11-2; CDR3aa: CASSLFVGGRAKNTGELFF; CDR3nt: TGTGCCAGCAGCCTCTTTGTCGGCGGGAGGGCCAAGAACACCGGGGAGCTGTTTTTT
abundance: few; j_gene: TRBJ2-6; len: 17; d_gene: NA; v_gene: TRBV5-6; CDR3aa: CASSEQGGWSGANVLTF; CDR3nt: TGTGCCAGCAGCGAACAGGGGGGGTGGTCTGGGGCCAACGTCCTGACTTTC
abundance: NA; j_gene: TRBJ1-1; len: 16; d_gene: NA; v_gene: TRBV27; CDR3aa: CASMRGPLRWVTEAFF; CDR3nt: TGTGCCAGCATGCGGGGCCCATTAAGATGGGTCACTGAAGCTTTCTTT
abundance: NA; j_gene: TRBJ2-1; len: 14; d_gene: NA; v_gene: TRBV24-1; CDR3aa: CATSEAGDYNEQFF; CDR3nt: TGTGCCACCAGTGAGGCAGGGGACTACAATGAGCAGTTCTTC
abundance: NA; j_gene: TRBJ2-5; len: 14; d_gene: NA; v_gene: TRBV6-1; CDR3aa: CASRPGPPRETQYF; CDR3nt: TGTGCCAGCAGACCGGGCCCTCCCCGAGAGACCCAGTACTTC
abundance: NA; j_gene: TRBJ1-5; len: 15; d_gene: NA; v_gene: TRBV10-3; CDR3aa: CAISETARVNQPQHF; CDR3nt: TGTGCCATCAGTGAAACAGCCAGGGTCAATCAGCCCCAGCATTTT
abundance: NA; j_gene: TRBJ2-7; len: 15; d_gene: TRBD2; v_gene: TRBV20-1; CDR3aa: CSARVASGGSYEQYF; CDR3nt: TGCAGTGCTAGAGTGGCTAGCGGGGGATCCTACGAGCAGTACTTC
abundance: few; j_gene: TRBJ2-7; len: 14; d_gene: NA; v_gene: TRBV5-1; CDR3aa: CASSLVSGRDEQYF; CDR3nt: TGCGCCAGCAGCTTGGTCTCGGGCAGGGACGAGCAGTACTTC
abundance: few; j_gene: TRBJ1-3; len: 14; d_gene: NA; v_gene: TRBV5-1; CDR3aa: CASSLTMDGNTIYF; CDR3nt: TGCGCCAGCAGCCTGACTATGGATGGAAACACCATATATTTT
abundance: NA; j_gene: TRBJ2-2; len: 14; d_gene: NA; v_gene: TRBV5-5; CDR3aa: CASHPISGTGELFF; CDR3nt: TGTGCCAGCCACCCCATATCGGGTACCGGGGAGCTGTTTTTT
abundance: NA; j_gene: TRBJ2-5; len: 8; d_gene: NA; v_gene: TRBV29-1; CDR3aa: CSVETQYF; CDR3nt: TGCAGCGTTGAGACCCAGTACTTC
abundance: NA; j_gene: TRBJ1-5; len: 13; d_gene: NA; v_gene: TRBV12-3/TRBV12-4; CDR3aa: CASSFGDNQPQHF; CDR3nt: TGTGCCAGCAGTTTTGGAGACAATCAGCCCCAGCATTTT
abundance: NA; j_gene: TRBJ2-2; len: 17; d_gene: TRBD2; v_gene: TRBV6-1; CDR3aa: CASRSTSGRINTGELFF; CDR3nt: TGTGCCAGCAGATCGACTAGCGGGAGAATTAACACCGGGGAGCTGTTTTTT
abundance: few; j_gene: TRBJ1-2; len: 16; d_gene: NA; v_gene: TRBV11-2; CDR3aa: CASSLALTVGSGGYTF; CDR3nt: TGTGCCAGCAGCTTAGCCCTCACAGTGGGTAGTGGAGGCTACACCTTC
abundance: NA; j_gene: TRBJ2-5; len: 16; d_gene: TRBD2; v_gene: TRBV5-1; CDR3aa: CASNPGLAGAKETQYF; CDR3nt: TGCGCCAGCAACCCGGGACTAGCGGGGGCCAAAGAGACCCAGTACTTC
abundance: NA; j_gene: TRBJ1-2; len: 15; d_gene: TRBD1; v_gene: TRBV12-3/TRBV12-4; CDR3aa: CASSFQGAGNYGYTF; CDR3nt: TGTGCCAGCAGTTTTCAGGGGGCCGGTAACTATGGCTACACCTTC
abundance: few; j_gene: TRBJ2-5; len: 15; d_gene: TRBD2; v_gene: TRBV20-1; CDR3aa: CSARGVGRGRETQYF; CDR3nt: TGCAGTGCTAGAGGTGTGGGGCGCGGGAGGGAGACCCAGTACTTC
abundance: few; j_gene: TRBJ2-5; len: 14; d_gene: NA; v_gene: TRBV7-2; CDR3aa: CASSRAGTTETQYF; CDR3nt: TGTGCCAGCAGCCGCGCCGGCACCACAGAGACCCAGTACTTC
abundance: NA; j_gene: TRBJ2-1; len: 16; d_gene: NA; v_gene: TRBV27; CDR3aa: CASSLWGAKSYNEQFF; CDR3nt: TGTGCCAGCAGTTTATGGGGGGCTAAGTCCTACAATGAGCAGTTCTTC
abundance: many; j_gene: TRBJ2-2; len: 14; d_gene: NA; v_gene: TRBV5-1; CDR3aa: CASSLASGTGELFF; CDR3nt: TGCGCCAGCAGCTTGGCCTCAGGGACCGGGGAGCTGTTTTTT
abundance: few; j_gene: TRBJ1-5; len: 13; d_gene: TRBD1; v_gene: TRBV28; CDR3aa: CASSYRGRQPQHF; CDR3nt: TGTGCCAGCAGTTACAGGGGTAGGCAGCCCCAGCATTTT
abundance: few; j_gene: TRBJ2-5; len: 15; d_gene: TRBD2; v_gene: TRBV4-2; CDR3aa: CASSQDSGLGETQYF; CDR3nt: TGTGCCAGCAGCCAAGATTCGGGACTAGGAGAGACCCAGTACTTC
abundance: few; j_gene: TRBJ1-5; len: 14; d_gene: NA; v_gene: TRBV15; CDR3aa: CATSRGVINQPQHF; CDR3nt: TGTGCCACCAGCAGAGGAGTCATCAATCAGCCCCAGCATTTT